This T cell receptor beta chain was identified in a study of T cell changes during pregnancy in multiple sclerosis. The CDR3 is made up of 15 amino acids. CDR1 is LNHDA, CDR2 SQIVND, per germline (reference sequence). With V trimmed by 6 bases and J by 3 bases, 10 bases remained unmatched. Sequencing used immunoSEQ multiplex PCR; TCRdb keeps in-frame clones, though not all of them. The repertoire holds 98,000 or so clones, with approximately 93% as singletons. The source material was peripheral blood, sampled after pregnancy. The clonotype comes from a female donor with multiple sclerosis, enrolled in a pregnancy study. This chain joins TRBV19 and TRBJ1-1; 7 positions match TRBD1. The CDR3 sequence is CASSLTDRAYTEAFF. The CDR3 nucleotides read TGTGCCAGTAGCTTAACCGACAGGGCGTACACTGAAGCTTTCTTT.